The rows below give T cell receptor beta chains drawn from one sample of a study of CD8 T cells in Susac syndrome. TCRdb processed the immunoSEQ multiplex PCR reads anew with MiXCR; each CDR3 protein has one entry. The sample lists some 120,000 distinct CDR3 sequences; roughly 95% were seen once. The sequenced sample was CD4+ T cells from PBMCs. The origin of the receptors is a human donor in good health. Both conserved end residues are part of each CDR3. Fields, in order: J gene, clone size, V gene, D gene, CDR3 protein, CDR3 DNA. D genes are given only for firm matches. Size is stated for part of the rows, as once, few or many counts, or as a class when the clone is expanded.

TRBJ2-7,.,TRBV7-2,TRBD1,CASSQQGAHEQYF,TGTGCCAGCAGCCAACAGGGGGCCCACGAGCAGTACTTC
TRBJ2-5,once,TRBV27,.,CASSTTSKETQYF,TGTGCCAGCAGTACAACTAGCAAAGAGACCCAGTACTTC
TRBJ2-5,.,TRBV12-3/TRBV12-4,.,CASSLPLRWTDEDTQYF,TGTGCCAGCAGTTTACCACTTCGCTGGACGGATGAAGATACCCAGTACTTC
TRBJ1-5,.,TRBV12-3/TRBV12-4,TRBD1,CASSSGTGPNQPQHF,TGTGCCAGCAGTTCCGGGACAGGGCCCAATCAGCCCCAGCATTTT
TRBJ2-2,.,TRBV19,TRBD1,CASTGTGASTGELFF,TGTGCCAGCACCGGGACAGGGGCCTCCACCGGGGAGCTGTTTTTT
TRBJ1-1,.,TRBV6-2/TRBV6-3,.,CASSYALTASEAFF,TGTGCCAGCAGTTACGCTTTGACAGCTAGTGAAGCTTTCTTT
TRBJ1-1,.,TRBV14,.,CASSQAGMNTEAFF,TGTGCCAGCAGCCAAGCGGGGATGAACACTGAAGCTTTCTTT
TRBJ2-5,.,TRBV13,.,CASSFRGDQETQYF,TGTGCCAGCAGCTTTCGGGGAGACCAAGAGACCCAGTACTTC
TRBJ1-5,.,TRBV24-1,.,CATSDPGQSSQPQHF,TGTGCCACCAGTGACCCCGGACAGTCCAGTCAGCCCCAGCATTTT
TRBJ1-2,.,TRBV15,TRBD1,CATSRDSTGDGYTF,TGTGCCACCAGCAGAGATAGTACAGGGGATGGCTACACCTTC
TRBJ1-5,.,TRBV12-3/TRBV12-4,.,CATGRDYNSNQPQHF,TGTGCCACTGGCCGGGACTACAATAGCAATCAGCCCCAGCATTTT
TRBJ2-7,few,TRBV6-1,.,CASSRAYEQYF,TGTGCCAGCAGTCGGGCATACGAGCAGTACTTC
TRBJ2-7,.,TRBV7-9,.,CASSPDILREQYF,TGTGCCAGCAGCCCTGACATACTCCGCGAGCAGTACTTC
TRBJ1-4,.,TRBV6-6,TRBD1,CASSYGTGVEKLFF,TGTGCCAGCAGTTACGGGACAGGGGTTGAAAAACTGTTTTTT
TRBJ2-1,.,TRBV5-1,.,CASSPYLTPGLPGEQFF,TGCGCCAGCAGCCCCTATTTGACCCCGGGACTTCCTGGGGAGCAGTTCTTC
TRBJ2-5,.,TRBV29-1,.,CSAGTIRETQYF,TGCAGCGCAGGGACAATAAGGGAGACCCAGTACTTC
TRBJ1-4,.,TRBV29-1,.,CSVLGQLTSATNEKLFF,TGCAGCGTGCTCGGACAGCTCACCTCAGCAACTAATGAAAAACTGTTTTTT
TRBJ2-7,.,TRBV5-1,TRBD1,CASSTGGNSYEQYF,TGCGCCAGCAGCACAGGGGGAAATTCCTACGAGCAGTACTTC
TRBJ2-7,.,TRBV3-1,TRBD2,CASSLRLAGPYEQYF,TGTGCCAGCAGCCTTCGACTAGCGGGACCCTACGAGCAGTACTTC
TRBJ2-5,.,TRBV24-1,TRBD2,CATSDYGLAGQETQYF,TGTGCCACCAGTGATTACGGACTAGCGGGACAAGAGACCCAGTACTTC
TRBJ2-2,once,TRBV15,.,CATSRAGELFF,TGTGCCACCAGCAGAGCAGGGGAGCTGTTTTTT
TRBJ2-1,.,TRBV28,TRBD1,CASSYTGDYNEQFF,TGTGCCAGCAGTTATACAGGGGATTACAATGAGCAGTTCTTC
TRBJ2-7,.,TRBV28,.,CASSLQVSGLEQYF,TGTGCCAGCAGTTTACAGGTCAGCGGCCTGGAGCAGTACTTC
TRBJ2-2,once,TRBV3-1,.,CASSPAGNTGELFF,TGTGCCAGCAGCCCTGCGGGGAACACCGGGGAGCTGTTTTTT
TRBJ2-2,.,TRBV20-1,.,CSARGSGQIHTGELFF,TGCAGTGCTAGAGGTTCGGGTCAGATCCACACCGGGGAGCTGTTTTTT
TRBJ1-3,.,TRBV3-1,TRBD1,CASSQVPPTGRSGNTIYF,TGTGCCAGCAGCCAAGTTCCCCCGACAGGGCGGTCAGGAAACACCATATATTTT
TRBJ2-7,.,TRBV20-1,.,CSAGRFEQYF,TGCAGTGCCGGGCGGTTCGAGCAGTACTTC
TRBJ1-1,.,TRBV3-1,.,CASRLDISNTEAFF,TGTGCCAGCAGATTGGACATATCGAACACTGAAGCTTTCTTT
TRBJ1-1,.,TRBV3-1,.,CASSPPWGFNTEAFF,TGTGCCAGCAGCCCTCCTTGGGGGTTTAACACTGAAGCTTTCTTT
TRBJ2-7,.,TRBV5-1,TRBD1,CASSLGQGASQEQYF,TGCGCCAGCAGCTTGGGACAGGGGGCGTCGCAGGAGCAGTACTTC
TRBJ2-3,.,TRBV7-9,.,CASSRPKPSTDTQYF,TGTGCCAGCAGCCGACCCAAACCCAGCACAGATACGCAGTATTTT
TRBJ2-5,.,TRBV7-9,.,CASSLNGIETQYF,TGTGCCAGCAGCCTGAACGGAATCGAGACCCAGTACTTC
TRBJ1-1,.,TRBV20-1,.,CSAESIKNTEAFF,TGCAGTGCTGAATCGATTAAAAACACTGAAGCTTTCTTT
TRBJ2-3,.,TRBV5-1,TRBD2,CASSLGTSGSADTQYF,TGCGCCAGCAGCTTGGGGACTAGCGGGAGTGCAGATACGCAGTATTTT
TRBJ2-1,.,TRBV29-1,.,CSSSGAGTGNEQFF,TGCAGCTCTTCGGGAGCAGGGACGGGCAATGAGCAGTTCTTC
TRBJ1-2,.,TRBV7-2,TRBD1,CASSLHGQGAPGYTF,TGTGCCAGCAGCTTACATGGACAGGGGGCGCCCGGCTACACCTTC
TRBJ2-3,.,TRBV12-3/TRBV12-4,TRBD2,CASSFAGGGTDTQYF,TGTGCCAGCAGTTTTGCGGGAGGAGGTACAGATACGCAGTATTTT
TRBJ2-7,.,TRBV3-1,.,CASSPRGSVQYF,TGTGCCAGCAGCCCCCGTGGATCAGTGCAGTACTTC
TRBJ2-5,once,TRBV7-2,TRBD2,CASTMRLAGGPGETQYF,TGTGCCAGCACCATGCGGCTAGCGGGAGGGCCAGGGGAGACCCAGTACTTC
TRBJ1-5,.,TRBV15,TRBD1,CATSRAGTAGHQPQHF,TGTGCCACCAGCAGAGCCGGGACAGCGGGACATCAGCCCCAGCATTTT